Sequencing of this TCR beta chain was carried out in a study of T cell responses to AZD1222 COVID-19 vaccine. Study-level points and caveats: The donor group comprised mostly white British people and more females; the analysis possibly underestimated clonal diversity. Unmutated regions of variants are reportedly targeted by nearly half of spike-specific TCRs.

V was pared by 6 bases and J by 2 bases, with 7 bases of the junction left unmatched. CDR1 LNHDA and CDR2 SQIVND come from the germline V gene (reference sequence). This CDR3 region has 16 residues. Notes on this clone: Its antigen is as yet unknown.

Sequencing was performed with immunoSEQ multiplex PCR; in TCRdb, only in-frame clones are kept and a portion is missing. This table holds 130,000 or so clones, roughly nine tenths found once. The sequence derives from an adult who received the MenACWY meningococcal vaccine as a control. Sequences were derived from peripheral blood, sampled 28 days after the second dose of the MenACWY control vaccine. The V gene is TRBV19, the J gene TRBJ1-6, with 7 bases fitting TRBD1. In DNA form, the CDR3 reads TGTGCCAGTAGCCCGGGACAGCAAACCTATAATTCACCCCTCCACTTT. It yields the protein CASSPGQQTYNSPLHF.